The rows below give T cell receptor beta chains drawn from one sample of a study of CD8 T cells in Susac syndrome. TCRdb reanalysed the immunoSEQ multiplex PCR reads using MiXCR and keeps one entry per CDR3 protein. The sample has 210,000 or so distinct CDR3 sequences, roughly 93% seen once. The specimen sequenced was CD4+ T cells from PBMCs. The source is a human donor with Susac syndrome. The CDR3 runs from the conserved cysteine through the conserved F or W. Fields, in order: CDR3 length, J gene, D gene, V gene, CDR3 DNA, CDR3 protein. D genes are given only for firm matches.

16	TRBJ1-3	NA	TRBV6-5	TGTGCCAGCAGTTTGAACAGGTTAAGCTCTGGAAACACCATATATTTT	CASSLNRLSSGNTIYF
17	TRBJ2-1	TRBD2	TRBV7-8	TGTGCCAGCAGCTTAGTCGGGGGGGGGCCAACCTACAATGAGCAGTTCTTC	CASSLVGGGPTYNEQFF
13	TRBJ1-1	TRBD1	TRBV30	TGTGCCTGGAGCGGGACAGATTTTACTGAAGCTTTCTTT	CAWSGTDFTEAFF
14	TRBJ1-6	NA	TRBV10-3	TGTGCCATCAGTGTAGGACAGAATAATTCACCCCTCCACTTT	CAISVGQNNSPLHF
13	TRBJ2-7	TRBD1	TRBV20-1	TGCAGTGCTAGGATGGGACAGAACTACGAGCAGTACTTC	CSARMGQNYEQYF
14	TRBJ1-2	TRBD1	TRBV29-1	TGCAGCGTGGTACAGGGGGCAGGCGACTATGGCTACACCTTC	CSVVQGAGDYGYTF
14	TRBJ2-7	TRBD1	TRBV20-1	TGCAGTGCTGAGACAGGGGACCCGCCCTACGAGCAGTACTTC	CSAETGDPPYEQYF
17	TRBJ1-1	NA	TRBV12-3/TRBV12-4	TGTGCCAGCAGTTCCGGTGGGGGCGGTCGGATGAACACTGAAGCTTTCTTT	CASSSGGGGRMNTEAFF
14	TRBJ2-1	NA	TRBV5-1	TGCGCCAGCAGCGGGGGCGGGTCCTACAATGAGCAGTTCTTC	CASSGGGSYNEQFF
16	TRBJ2-1	NA	TRBV14	TGTGCCAGCAGCCCCCCTCGAAGTCGGGCTTACAATGAGCAGTTCTTC	CASSPPRSRAYNEQFF